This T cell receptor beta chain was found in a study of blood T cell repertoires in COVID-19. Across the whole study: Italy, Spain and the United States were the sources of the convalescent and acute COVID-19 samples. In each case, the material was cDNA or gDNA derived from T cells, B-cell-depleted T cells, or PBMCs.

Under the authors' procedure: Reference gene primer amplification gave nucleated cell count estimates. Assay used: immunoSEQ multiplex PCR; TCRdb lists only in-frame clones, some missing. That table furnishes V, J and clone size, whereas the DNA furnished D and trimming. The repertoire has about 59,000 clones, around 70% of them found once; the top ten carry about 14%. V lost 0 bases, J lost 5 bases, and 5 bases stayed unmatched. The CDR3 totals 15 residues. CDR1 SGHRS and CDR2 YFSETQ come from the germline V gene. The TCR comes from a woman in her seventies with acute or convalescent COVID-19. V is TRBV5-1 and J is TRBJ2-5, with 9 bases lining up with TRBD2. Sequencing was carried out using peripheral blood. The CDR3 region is CASSLAETSGETQYF. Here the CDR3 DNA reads TGCGCCAGCAGCTTGGCCGAAACTAGCGGGGAGACCCAGTACTTC.